This T cell receptor beta chain was retrieved from a study of Ad26.COV2.S vaccination and SARS-CoV-2 variants. Study-level findings and limits: Breadth of non-spike TCRs did not differ between vaccinees and placebo recipients. It is possible that the TCR breadth and depth analyses underestimated the total T cell responses. Relative to placebo recipients, vaccine recipients exhibited elevated spike-specific TCR breadth. Reported findings describe substantial breadth in spike-specific CD8+ and CD4+ T cell responses following vaccination.

Sequencing was performed with immunoSEQ multiplex PCR; in TCRdb, only in-frame clones are kept and a portion is missing. The table includes 350,000 to 450,000 clones, 92% detected once. In regard to this clone: What it recognizes is unknown.

V gave up 5 bases and J gave up 5 bases; unmatched junction bases: 10. The CDR3 length is 17 residues. Germline V gene data show CDR1 as MNHEY and CDR2 as SMNVEV (reference sequence). The J gene is TRBJ2-7, the V gene TRBV27; 15 positions agree with TRBD2. The clonotype originates from a human donor who had recovered from COVID-19. The sequenced sample was peripheral blood, obtained after recovery from COVID-19. CDR3 amino acids: CASSPGLAGGLRDEQYF. CDR3 nucleotide sequence: TGTGCCAGCAGTCCGGGACTAGCGGGGGGCCTACGTGACGAGCAGTACTTC.